Listed here are 26 T cell receptor beta chains from one sample, sequenced in a study of human T cells and chemical hapten exposure. Documented time point: pre-sensitization, week 0. Documented treatment: therapeutic diphenylcyclopropenone sensitization with weekly scalp DPC. Via MiXCR, TCRdb re-called the RACE reads, giving one row per CDR3 protein. The sample contains more than 300,000 distinct CDR3 sequences, roughly 4.6% of which appear only once. This specimen was whole blood, taken in connection with sensitization to the hapten diphenylcyclopropenone (DPC). Receptors were obtained from a woman between 50 and 59 years old with alopecia areata. Some clones in this sample may be carry-over from other donors' samples.

This clonotype appeared many times. This chain uses TRBV4-2 with TRBJ1-5; the D is unclear. Trimming pared 0 bases from V and 1 base from J, leaving 4 bases between. CDR1 LGHNA and CDR2 YNFKEQ come from the germline V gene. This CDR3 is built from 14 residues. CDR3 bases: TGTGCCAGCAGCCAAGAGAAGAGCAATCAGCCCCAGCATTTT. Amino acids: CASSQEKSNQPQHF.

This clonotype has only a few counts. The J gene is TRBJ1-5, the V gene TRBV18; D is undetermined. The ends were cut back, 4 bases at V and 3 bases at J, with 16 bases in the middle. CDR1 and CDR2 (germline): KGHSH, LQKENI. There are 16 residues in the CDR3. CDR3 in DNA: TGTGCCAGCTCACGGGCTTTGGCAGCCTTCAATCAGCCCCAGCATTTT. Protein product: CASSRALAAFNQPQHF. Together with reference TRBV18 and TRBJ1-5, the CDR3 gives the full variable domain: NAGVMQNPRHLVRRRGQEARLRCSPMKGHSHVYWYRQLPEEGLKFMVYLQKENIIDESGMPKERFSAEFPKEGPSILRIQQVVRGDSAAYFCASSRALAAFNQPQHFGDGTRLSIL.

The chain joins TRBV5-1 to TRBJ1-1, with D perhaps TRBD1 (5 bases). CDR3 length: 14 residues. Per germline, CDR1 SGHRS and CDR2 YFSETQ. Between the trimmed V and J ends, which lost 2 bases and 5 bases, there was a span of 13 bases. CDR3 bases: TGCGCCAGCAGCTTATCGGTTGGGGGGACTGAAGCTTTCTTT. Amino acid sequence: CASSLSVGGTEAFF.

This clonotype was seen ten or more times. The chain has TRBV4-3 and TRBJ2-7; no reliable D call. Germline lookup yields CDR1 LGHNA and CDR2 YSLEER. This CDR3 region has 15 residues. Trimming took 1 base from V and 4 from J, leaving 14 bases between them. DNA of the CDR3: TGCGCCAGCAGCCAAGGAGGACCAGCAGAGTACGAGCAGTACTTC. Translated: CASSQGGPAEYEQYF.

J is TRBJ2-1 and V is TRBV29-1; the D gene is possibly TRBD2 (5 bases). The CDR3 has 19 residues. V was pared by 0 bases and J by 0 bases, with 21 bases between. CDR1 is SQVTM and CDR2 is ANQGSEA in the germline V gene. For the CDR3, the DNA is TGCAGCGTTGAAGATACTATGCCCGGCTCGGGGAGCTCCTACAATGAGCAGTTCTTC. It translates to CSVEDTMPGSGSSYNEQFF.

The V gene is TRBV11-2, the J gene TRBJ1-1, with a possible D match to TRBD1 (5 bases). Trimming cost V 6 bases and J 1 base, with 24 bases left between them. The germline V gene has CDR1 SGHAT and CDR2 FQNNGV. This CDR3 is built from 18 residues. CDR3 protein: CASSSLDTGGGRNTEAFF. Here the CDR3 DNA reads TGTGCCAGCAGTTCATTAGATACAGGTGGAGGCCGGAACACTGAAGCTTTCTTT. Full variable domain (outside the CDR3, taken from reference TRBV11-2 and TRBJ1-1): EAGVAQSPRYKIIEKRQSVAFWCNPISGHATLYWYQQILGQGPKLLIQFQNNGVVDDSQLPKDRFSAERLKGVDSTLKIQPAKLEDSAVYLCASSSLDTGGGRNTEAFFGQGTRLTVV.

This clonotype came up many times. The chain is built from TRBV5-1 and TRBJ1-5; 11 bases map to TRBD1. There are 14 residues in the CDR3. Germline V lookup: CDR1 SGHRS, CDR2 YFSETQ. Losses at the gene ends were 4 bases for V and 5 bases for J; bases not matched to a gene: 2. In nucleotides, the CDR3 is TGCGCCAGCAGCAGGGGACAGGGGGATCAGCCCCAGCATTTT. Its translation: CASSRGQGDQPQHF.

This clonotype was counted at least ten times. The V and J genes are TRBV27 and TRBJ2-7; TRBD2 agrees at 7 bases. The germline gives CDR1 MNHEY, CDR2 SMNVEV (reference sequence). V shed 5 bases and J 0 bases; nucleotides not matched to a gene: 4. The CDR3 is 14 amino acids. CDR3 sequence reads: CASSAGVLSYEQYF. Here the CDR3 DNA reads TGTGCCAGCAGTGCGGGAGTCCTCTCCTACGAGCAGTACTTC.

This clonotype was observed many times. The chain links TRBV20-1 to TRBJ1-5; D gene uncertain. The CDR3 covers 11 residues. The germline V gene encodes CDR1 DFQATT and CDR2 SNEGSKA (reference sequence). V shed 2 bases and J shed 7 bases, with 6 bases lying between them. The CDR3 sequence: CSARKGQPQHF. The CDR3 region has the DNA TGCAGTGCTAGAAAAGGACAGCCCCAGCATTTT.

This clonotype has only a few counts. The J gene is TRBJ1-6, the V gene TRBV28, with no clear D. This CDR3 contains 13 residues. Germline V gene lookup returns CDR1 MDHEN and CDR2 SYDVKM. Trimming shortened V by 4 bases and J by 10 bases, and 11 bases separated the two germline ends. The CDR3 is CASSYSRESPLHF. CDR3 coding DNA: TGTGCCAGCAGTTACTCAAGGGAGTCACCCCTCCACTTT.

In its sample, this clonotype was seen many times. The chain joins TRBV6-2 or TRBV6-3 to TRBJ2-1; TRBD2 matches 9 bases. Per germline, CDR1 MNHEY and CDR2 SVGEGT. This CDR3 has 14 residues. The V and J ends lost 6 bases and 4 bases, in that order; junction bases with no gene match: 4. CDR3 in amino acids: CASRETSGYNEQFF. The DNA for the CDR3 is TGTGCCAGCAGGGAGACTAGCGGATACAATGAGCAGTTCTTC.

The sample holds many counts of this clonotype. The chain carries TRBV29-1 and TRBJ2-7; 10 positions match TRBD2. V shed 3 bases and J 5 bases; nucleotides not matched to a gene: 7. The CDR3 loop spans 14 amino acids. Germline V gene lookup returns CDR1 SQVTM and CDR2 ANQGSEA. CDR3 residues: CSVEESGRGHEQYF. CDR3 coding DNA: TGCAGCGTTGAGGAAAGCGGGAGGGGCCACGAGCAGTACTTC.

This clonotype has just a few counts. The rearrangement uses TRBV28 and TRBJ2-1, with 8 bases aligning to TRBD2. The germline V gene encodes CDR1 MDHEN and CDR2 SYDVKM. This CDR3 has 14 amino acids. V dropped 4 bases and J dropped 10; count of bases not matched to a gene: 9. The CDR3, as DNA: TGTGCCAGCAGTTATTCCGGGAGGGCCGGGGAGCAGTTCTTC. Protein sequence: CASSYSGRAGEQFF.

Note on this clonotype: This may come from a read error, since a much larger clone is one base off. This CDR3 fails to terminate in the conserved phenylalanine or tryptophan, so it likely reflects a read error. The J gene is TRBJ1-1, the V gene TRBV7-2; D perhaps matches TRBD1 (5 bases). The CDR3 consists of 13 residues. The germline V gene has CDR1 SGHTA and CDR2 FQGNSA. Trimming stripped 4 bases from V and 3 bases from J, with 9 bases between. CDR3 coding DNA: TGTGCCAGCAGCTCAGGGTACGACACTGAAGCTTTCTCT. Protein product: CASSSGYDTEAFS.

This clonotype appeared many times. V usage is TRBV7-2 and J usage is TRBJ2-2; TRBD1 might be the D (8 bases). The ends were cut back, 4 bases at V and 3 bases at J, with 15 bases in the middle. Germline CDR1 and CDR2: SGHTA and FQGNSA. The CDR3 consists of 16 residues. This chain's CDR3 is CASSYGQGGDTGELFF. CDR3 bases: TGTGCCAGCAGCTACGGACAGGGAGGGGACACCGGGGAGCTGTTTTTT.

This clonotype was recorded many times. The chain links TRBV4-2 to TRBJ2-3; 7 bases map to TRBD2. The CDR3 is 16 residues long. V lost 4 bases and J lost 5; bases outside the gene matches: 12. Per germline, CDR1 LGHNA and CDR2 YNFKEQ. This chain's CDR3 is CASSPLGGRQGDTQYF. The CDR3 nucleotides are TGTGCCAGCAGCCCGCTTGGCGGGAGACAAGGAGATACGCAGTATTTT.

As DNA, the CDR3 is TGTGCCAGCAGCTCCCCGGGGGGGCTCCGGAGCTCCTATAATTCACCCCTCCACTTT. Encoded protein: CASSSPGGLRSSYNSPLHF. The J gene is TRBJ1-6, the V gene TRBV5-5, with D tentatively TRBD1 (6 bases). The CDR3 has 19 amino acids. CDR1 is SGHKS, CDR2 YYEKEE, per germline (reference sequence). V was trimmed by 3 bases and J by 0 bases, leaving 19 bases between them.

This clonotype was seen many times. The CDR3 coding sequence is TGTGCCTGGAGTCTTACGACAGGGAGCTCTGGAAACACCATATATTTT. This codes for CAWSLTTGSSGNTIYF. V and J are TRBV30 and TRBJ1-3, with 7 bases aligning to TRBD1. The J segment lost 0 bases and the V segment lost 2 bases, leaving 7 bases of the junction unmatched. CDR1 and CDR2 (germline): GTSNPN, SVGIG (reference sequence). This CDR3 contains 16 residues.

In this sample, this clonotype turned up many times. The chain recombines TRBV5-6 with TRBJ2-1; D not certain. The germline gives CDR1 SGHDT, CDR2 YYEEEE. Trimming removed 4 bases from V and 0 bases from J, with 8 bases in between. This CDR3 region has 14 residues. DNA of the CDR3: TGTGCCAGCAGCCCGGAGAGCTCCTACAATGAGCAGTTCTTC. Protein product: CASSPESSYNEQFF.

The table lists this clonotype with a few counts. The chain has TRBV29-1 and TRBJ2-1; TRBD2 might be the D (6 bases). There are 12 residues in the CDR3. CDR1 and CDR2 from the germline V gene are SQVTM and ANQGSEA. Trimming took 1 base from V and 9 from J, leaving 10 bases between them. This chain's CDR3 is CSVEGGVTEQFF. CDR3 nucleotide sequence: TGCAGCGTTGAAGGGGGGGTAACTGAGCAGTTCTTC.

At least ten counts were recorded for this clonotype. CDR3 region: CASSSVQGRGAFF. Here the CDR3 DNA reads TGTGCCAGCAGCTCAGTACAGGGGAGGGGAGCTTTCTTT. This chain joins TRBV7-2 and TRBJ1-1; TRBD1 matches 7 bases. J gave up 10 bases and V 4 bases, and 9 bases lay outside the gene matches. CDR3 length: 13 residues. Germline CDR1 reads SGHTA; CDR2 reads FQGNSA.

Only a few counts were recorded for this clonotype. J is TRBJ1-1 and V is TRBV6-5; TRBD1 matches at 7 bases. This CDR3 contains 13 residues. Trimming cost V 7 bases and J 5 bases; bases outside gene matches: 7. Looked up from germline, CDR1 is MNHEY and CDR2 is SVGAGI. In DNA form, the CDR3 reads TGTGCCAGCACCCTCAGGGGGAGAACTGAAGCTTTCTTT. Amino acids: CASTLRGRTEAFF.

This clonotype came up many times. The chain links TRBV20-1 to TRBJ2-2; 10 nucleotides agree with TRBD2. In germline, CDR1 is DFQATT, CDR2 SNEGSKA (reference sequence). With 0 bases clipped from V and 7 bases from J, the junction kept 17 bases outside the gene matches. The CDR3 sequence is 19 residues long. CDR3 protein: CSARERRGSGRPRGGELFF. In DNA, the CDR3 is TGCAGTGCTAGAGAAAGAAGAGGTAGCGGGAGGCCCCGGGGCGGGGAGCTGTTTTTT.

This clonotype was counted at least ten times. V usage is TRBV9 and J usage is TRBJ2-2; D may be TRBD1 or TRBD2 (6 bases each). Trimming pared 4 bases from V and 3 bases from J, leaving 16 bases between. The CDR3 has 16 amino acids. CDR1 and CDR2 (germline): SGDLS, YYNGEE. CDR3 sequence reads: CASSPEGGLYTGELFF. The CDR3 bases are TGTGCCAGCAGCCCCGAAGGGGGACTGTACACCGGGGAGCTGTTTTTT.

In its sample, this clonotype was seen a few times. The gene calls are TRBV3-1 and TRBJ2-1; D gene ambiguous. Germline-derived CDR1 and CDR2 are LGHDT and YNNKEL (reference sequence). This CDR3 is built from 12 residues. V lost 1 base and J 10 bases, leaving 8 bases between the germline ends. CDR3 sequence reads: CASSQVGLEQFF. In nucleotides, the CDR3 is TGTGCCAGCAGCCAAGTGGGGTTGGAGCAGTTCTTC.

This sequence joins TRBV6-4 and TRBJ2-2; no clear D gene. CDR3 length equals 13 residues. The V and J ends lost 7 bases and 4 bases respectively, with 10 bases between them. Looked up from germline, CDR1 is MRHNA and CDR2 is SNTAGT. In DNA, the CDR3 is TGTGCCAGCACCCCCTCTCCCACCGGGGAGCTGTTTTTT. It is translated as CASTPSPTGELFF.